The rows below give T cell receptor beta chains drawn from one sample of a study of neurological immune-mediated disorders. TCRdb passed the 5' RACE reads through MiXCR, listing each CDR3 protein once. The sample records some 47,000 distinct CDR3 sequences, approximately 21% being singletons. Input material: PBMCs. The receptors here all came from a man in his fifties or sixties with HTLV-1-associated myelopathy (HAM/TSP). Each CDR3 is given with its conserved first and last residue.

j_call v_call cdr3_aa
TRBJ1-2 TRBV20-1 CSARRQLYGYTF
TRBJ2-1 TRBV11-2 CASSPVLGSYNEQFF
TRBJ2-7 TRBV14 CASSQEFGQGKTEQYF
TRBJ2-3 TRBV5-1 CASSLEGGTDTQYF
TRBJ2-7 TRBV12-3/TRBV12-4 CASSSGTSGRSYEQYF
TRBJ1-2 TRBV12-3/TRBV12-4 CASSLMGPYGYTF
TRBJ2-1 TRBV4-3 CASSPGPGQGSITDEQFF
TRBJ1-1 TRBV7-2 CASSLFKGWTEAFF
TRBJ1-6 TRBV27 CASSLRGPHNSPLHF
TRBJ2-1 TRBV3-1 CASSQEGTRNEQFF
TRBJ2-5 TRBV12-3/TRBV12-4 CASSLAGPVQETQYF
TRBJ1-2 TRBV10-2 CASSESQGYYGYTF
TRBJ1-5 TRBV28 CASLGRWSNQPQHF
TRBJ2-7 TRBV5-5 CASSFQQGKISEQYF
TRBJ2-7 TRBV18 CASSPSWDNTYEQYF
TRBJ2-1 TRBV5-1 CASSLAGGGYEQFF
TRBJ2-7 TRBV4-2 CASSRLAGSTYEQYF
TRBJ2-1 TRBV14 CASSHLRGDRGNNEQFF
TRBJ2-7 TRBV5-1 CASSPGTGGNEQYF
TRBJ2-5 TRBV9 CASSFGLGTREIQYF
TRBJ2-5 TRBV9 CASSVDGAGFGKTQYF
TRBJ2-2 TRBV5-1 CASSAGTVNTGELFF
TRBJ2-1 TRBV4-1 CASSQEIGRSSYNEQFF
TRBJ2-5 TRBV20-1 CSARKSSGVQETQYF
TRBJ1-5 TRBV12-5 CSSSNSNQPQHF
TRBJ2-1 TRBV20-1 CSARGLAGAGEQFF
TRBJ2-7 TRBV24-1 CATNPAGVEQYF
TRBJ2-7 TRBV2 CASSDRVRGSEQYF
TRBJ2-1 TRBV10-3 CATWTSSSNEQFF
TRBJ2-2 TRBV9 CASSVSPENTGELFF
TRBJ2-1 TRBV5-1 CASRLDSAPYNEQFF
TRBJ2-3 TRBV28 CASSLNPGVGDTQYF
TRBJ2-5 TRBV5-1 CASSWGTEETQYF
TRBJ2-5 TRBV5-1 CASSLGSGRGETQYF
TRBJ2-2 TRBV20-1 CSAQDTGGNGELFF
TRBJ1-4 TRBV19 CASQRGEKLFF
TRBJ2-2 TRBV6-5 CASSLVPGGGTGELFF
TRBJ2-1 TRBV12-3/TRBV12-4 CASSTTSGTYNEQFF
TRBJ1-5 TRBV24-1 CATSDRTGGVQPQHF
TRBJ1-1 TRBV10-3 CAISDIKGQGSEAFF
TRBJ2-1 TRBV2 CASQGIGEQFF
TRBJ2-1 TRBV30 CAWSVGVSSYNEQFF
TRBJ1-3 TRBV5-4 CASSVDGTVGRSGNTIYF
TRBJ1-5 TRBV15 CATSRDGQPNQPQHF
TRBJ2-1 TRBV12-5 CASGFGGEQFF
TRBJ2-1 TRBV24-1 CATSRTAFGDEQFF
TRBJ2-1 TRBV10-2 CASSRQTRLEQFF
TRBJ2-1 TRBV6-5 CASRNRALAGNEQFF
TRBJ2-3 TRBV9 CASSDTGTLGPDTQYF
TRBJ2-3 TRBV20-1 CSASRAPDTQYF
TRBJ2-2 TRBV20-1 CSLRETGELFF
TRBJ2-7 TRBV27 CASRLAGESYEQYF
TRBJ2-3 TRBV28 CATTETSDYTDTQYF
TRBJ2-2 TRBV12-3/TRBV12-4 CASSLQVNTGELFF
TRBJ2-3 TRBV5-1 CASSSDGYTDTQYF